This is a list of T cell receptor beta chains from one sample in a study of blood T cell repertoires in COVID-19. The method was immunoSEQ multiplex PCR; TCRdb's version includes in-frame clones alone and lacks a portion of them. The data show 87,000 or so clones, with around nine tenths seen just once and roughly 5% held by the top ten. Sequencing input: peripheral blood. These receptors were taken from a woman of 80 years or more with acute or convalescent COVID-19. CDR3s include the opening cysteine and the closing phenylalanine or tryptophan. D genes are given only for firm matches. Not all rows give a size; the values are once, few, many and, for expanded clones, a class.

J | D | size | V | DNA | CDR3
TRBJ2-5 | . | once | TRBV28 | TGTGCCAGCAGTCCGCAGGGCCCTCAGACCCAGTACTTC | CASSPQGPQTQYF
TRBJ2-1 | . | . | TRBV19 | TGTGCCAGTAGTAGAACATACAATGAGCAGTTCTTC | CASSRTYNEQFF
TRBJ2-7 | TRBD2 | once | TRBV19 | TGTGCCAGTAGTCTCAGAGCGGGAGGTGCCCACGAGCAGTACTTC | CASSLRAGGAHEQYF
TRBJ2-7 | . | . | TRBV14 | TGTGCCAGCAGCCAAGATAGAGGGGGCGAGCAGTACTTC | CASSQDRGGEQYF
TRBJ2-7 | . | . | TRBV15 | TGTGCCACCAGCAACGGGAACTACGAGCAGTACTTC | CATSNGNYEQYF
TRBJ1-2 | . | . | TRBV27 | TGTGCCAGCAGTTCTACAGGTTATGGCTACACCTTC | CASSSTGYGYTF
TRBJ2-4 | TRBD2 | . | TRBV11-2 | TGTGCCAGCAGCTTATCCCTAGCGGGAGCAAACATTCAGTACTTC | CASSLSLAGANIQYF
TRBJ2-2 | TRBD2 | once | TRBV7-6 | TGTGCCAGCAGCTTTAGGATACCGGCGGGGGGCTTAAACACCGGGGAGCTGTTTTTT | CASSFRIPAGGLNTGELFF
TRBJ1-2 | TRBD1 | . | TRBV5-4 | TGTGCCAGCAGCTTGGAGACAGGGGACTATGGCTACACCTTC | CASSLETGDYGYTF
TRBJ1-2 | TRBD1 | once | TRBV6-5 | TGTGCCAGCAGCTACCGACAGGGGGCGCATGGCTACACCTTC | CASSYRQGAHGYTF
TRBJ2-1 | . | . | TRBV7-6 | TGTGCCAGCAGCCAGAGCGTGGGTAGCTCCTACAATGAGCAGTTCTTC | CASSQSVGSSYNEQFF
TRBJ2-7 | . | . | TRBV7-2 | TGTGCCAGCAGTTCAGGGGGGACCTCCTACGAGCAGTACTTC | CASSSGGTSYEQYF
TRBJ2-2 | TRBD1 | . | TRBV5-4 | TGTGCCAGCAGCCCGGGACAGGGGATTGCCACCGGGGAGCTGTTTTTT | CASSPGQGIATGELFF
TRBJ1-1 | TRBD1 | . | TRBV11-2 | TGTGCCAGCAGCCCTAGATCCGGACAGGGGGAAGCTTTCTTT | CASSPRSGQGEAFF
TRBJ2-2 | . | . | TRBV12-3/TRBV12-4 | TGTGCCAGCAGTTCATTCCGGGCCGGGGAGCTGTTTTTT | CASSSFRAGELFF
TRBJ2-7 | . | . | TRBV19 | TGTGCCAGTAGTATCTACCTCCATAGCTCCTACGAGCAGTACTTC | CASSIYLHSSYEQYF
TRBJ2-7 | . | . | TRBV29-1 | TGCAGCGTTGATGGCAGGGGATACGAGCAGTACTTC | CSVDGRGYEQYF
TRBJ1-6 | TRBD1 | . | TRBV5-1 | TGCGCCAGCAGCTTAACCGGGACAGGGGCTGCCAGCTCCTATAATTCACCCCTCCACTTT | CASSLTGTGAASSYNSPLHF
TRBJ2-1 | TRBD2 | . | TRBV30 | TGTGCCCGAGAGGGACTAGCCTCCAATGAGCAGTTCTTC | CAREGLASNEQFF
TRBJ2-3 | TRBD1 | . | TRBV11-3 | TGTGCCAGCAGCTTAGGAAGGGGGCCTGTAGATACGCAGTATTTT | CASSLGRGPVDTQYF
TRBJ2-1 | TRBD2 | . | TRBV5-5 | TGTGCCAGCAAGGTTAGCGGGAGGGCTTACGATGAGCAGTTCTTC | CASKVSGRAYDEQFF
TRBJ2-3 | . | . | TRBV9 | TGTGCCAGCAGCATCCCCCCCAATACGCAGTATTTT | CASSIPPNTQYF
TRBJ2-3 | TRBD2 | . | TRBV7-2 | TGTGCCAGCAGCTTGTGGGAGGGAGATACGCAGTATTTT | CASSLWEGDTQYF
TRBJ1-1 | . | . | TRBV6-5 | TGTGCCAGCAGTTACGAGGGTAGGACTGAAGCTTTCTTT | CASSYEGRTEAFF
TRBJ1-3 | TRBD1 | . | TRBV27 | TGTGCCAGCAGTCCCCGGGACAGGGGTGAAGGAAACACCATATATTTT | CASSPRDRGEGNTIYF
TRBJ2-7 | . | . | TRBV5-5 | TGTGCCAGCAGCTATCAGGGTTCAAACGAGCAGTACTTC | CASSYQGSNEQYF
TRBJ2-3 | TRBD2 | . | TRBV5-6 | TGTGCCAGCAGCTCCCGGGGACTAGCGGGGTCCGATACGCAGTATTTT | CASSSRGLAGSDTQYF
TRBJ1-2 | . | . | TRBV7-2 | TGTGCCAGCAGCCTAGGAGGTTTCAGCGATGGCTACACCTTC | CASSLGGFSDGYTF
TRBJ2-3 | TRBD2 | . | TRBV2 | TGTGCCAGCAGACGAGCGGGGGGCACAGATACGCAGTATTTT | CASRRAGGTDTQYF
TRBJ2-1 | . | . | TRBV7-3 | TGTGCCAGCAGCTTAGGGCAGCGGTACAATGAGCAGTTCTTC | CASSLGQRYNEQFF
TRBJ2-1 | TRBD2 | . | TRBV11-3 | TGTGCCAGCAGCTTAGGTGTACTAGCGGGAGGGCGGAATGAGCAGTTCTTC | CASSLGVLAGGRNEQFF
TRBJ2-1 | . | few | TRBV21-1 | TGTGCCAGCAGCAAAGAAACTAGCGGGAGGGTAAAAAAGTTCTTC | CASSKETSGRVKKFF
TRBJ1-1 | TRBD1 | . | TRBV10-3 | TGTGCCATCAGGGGACAGGAAGGGATAGGTAACACTGAAGCTTTCTTT | CAIRGQEGIGNTEAFF
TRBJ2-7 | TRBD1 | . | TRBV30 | TGTGCCTGGGTACCGGGACAGGGGTTTTCCTACGAGCAGTACTTC | CAWVPGQGFSYEQYF